This T cell receptor beta chain originates from a study of blood T cell repertoires in COVID-19 (TCRdb year 2020). Background on the whole study: Samples covering the acute and convalescent phases of COVID-19 were provided by collaborators in the United States, Italy and Spain. The samples were drawn from two sources: the first 160 participants of the ongoing ImmuneRACE study, and 1,254 subjects contributed by 6 global collaborators. Subjects who had been exposed to COVID-19, were actively infected with it, or had recovered from it provided the deeply sampled blood TCRbeta repertoires that made up the dataset. The repertoires were released in a freely available public database meant as a resource for research on the immune response to SARS-CoV-2. Nearly every sample came with metadata listing a de-identified subject ID, COVID-19 status, age in years and sex. HLA class I and class II types, where available, came from metadata supplied by the sample provider rather than from assay-based typing. The material from the prospective study consisted of cDNA or gDNA derived from T cells, B-cell-depleted T cells, or PBMCs.

This clone was observed a handful of times. Its recognized antigen is unknown. No base-level quality is on record; no much larger clone is a single base apart. TCRbeta CDR3 regions were amplified from genomic DNA by means of the immunoSEQ Assay, a bias-controlled multiplex PCR. In the paper's pipeline: The number of nucleated cells in each sample was estimated from the amplification of reference gene primers within the assay. To quantify the absolute abundance of each unique TCRbeta CDR3 rearrangement, sequence reads were collapsed and filtered. For each sample, productive Simpson clonality was calculated by taking the square root of Simpson's diversity index across productive rearrangements. TCRdb provides this immuneACCESS table in a form limited to in-frame rearrangements. Some clones are lacking; in checked studies, under half of them reflect an unresolved V gene, and why the rest are absent is not known. From that table come the V and J calls and clone size; the DNA was used to work out D and trimming. The sample table records roughly 150,000 clones; roughly 84% of these occur just once. Roughly 8% of the sample belongs to the ten largest clones.

The collaborating institutions used their own protocols to collect whole blood in K2EDTA tubes. For TCRbeta analysis, collaborator samples were shipped as frozen whole blood, as isolated PBMCs, or as DNA extracted from either sample type. The CDR1 and CDR2 encoded by the germline V gene (reference sequence) are SEHNR and FQNEAQ. Germline trimming: 5 bases from V, 10 bases from J; junction bases outside gene matches: 9. From the cysteine up to the phenylalanine, the CDR3 has a length of 14 residues. The sequence is cut down to CDR3 DNA, 42 bases in frame from base 1. General study outcomes and caveats: The quantity of clinical and demographic metadata differed by source and by participant and was supplied without curation.

Material for sequencing was peripheral blood. The TCR comes from a human donor in a cohort sampled during active COVID-19. The V and J segments used are TRBV7-9 and TRBJ1-4, and TRBD1 aligns with 8 junction nucleotides. CDR3 loop: CASSVGTGWRKLFF. The base sequence is TGTGCCAGCAGCGTCGGGACAGGCTGGCGAAAACTGTTTTTT. With the rest looked up from the reference TRBV7-9 and TRBJ1-4 genes rather than sequenced, the full variable domain is DTGVSQNPRHKITKRGQNVTFRCDPISEHNRLYWYRQTLGQGPEFLTYFQNEAQLEKSRLLSDRFSAERPKGSFSTLEIQRTEQGDSAMYLCASSVGTGWRKLFFGSGTQLSVL.